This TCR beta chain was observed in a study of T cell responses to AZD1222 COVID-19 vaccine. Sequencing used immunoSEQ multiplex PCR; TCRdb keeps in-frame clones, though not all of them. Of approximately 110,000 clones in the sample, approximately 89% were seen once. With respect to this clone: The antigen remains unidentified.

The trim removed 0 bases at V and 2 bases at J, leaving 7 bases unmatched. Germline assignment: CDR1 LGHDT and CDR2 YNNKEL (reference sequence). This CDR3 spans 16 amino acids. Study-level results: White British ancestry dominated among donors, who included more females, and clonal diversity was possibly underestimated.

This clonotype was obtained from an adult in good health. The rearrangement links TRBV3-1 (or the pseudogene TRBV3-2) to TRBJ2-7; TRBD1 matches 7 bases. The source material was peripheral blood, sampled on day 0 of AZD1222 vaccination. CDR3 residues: CASSQDRDSRTYEQYF. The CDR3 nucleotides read TGTGCCAGCAGCCAAGACCGGGACAGCCGGACCTACGAGCAGTACTTC.